This T cell receptor beta chain was profiled in a study of cytomegalovirus exposure and HLA in healthy donors. Regarding this clone: Antigen unknown.

Study results and limitations: With further analysis later on, most CMV-associated TCR beta chains appeared HLA-restricted. A missense variant in DCLRE1C was later tied to TCR beta V- and J-gene trimming.

The PCR used 60 Vbeta and 13 Jbeta primers. The protocol was immunoSEQ multiplex PCR, while the TCRdb copy is restricted to in-frame clones and leaves out a portion. The data contain about 200,000 clones, less than 80% of them singletons. The sequenced sample consisted of PBMCs. The sequence was obtained from a girl aged 2 to 9 in good health and CMV-seronegative.

DNA for the CDR3: TGCGCCAGCAGCTCTCCACTACAGGGAATCAGCACAGATACGCAGTATTTT. It specifies CASSSPLQGISTDTQYF. The chain carries TRBV5-1 and TRBJ2-3; a weak D match, TRBD1 (6 bases). The V end was cut by 3 bases, the J end by 0 bases, with 17 bases between. The CDR3 extends over 17 amino acids. The germline CDR1 and CDR2 sequences are SGHRS and YFSETQ.